Listed below are T cell receptor beta chains from one sample, sequenced in a study of blood T cell repertoires in COVID-19. Some clones are missing from TCRdb's copy, which holds only in-frame ones; the method was immunoSEQ multiplex PCR. The table includes approximately 68,000 clones, approximately 83% detected once. Sample: peripheral blood. The receptors were gathered from a woman aged 55-69 years with acute or convalescent COVID-19. CDR3s include the opening cysteine and the closing phenylalanine or tryptophan. D genes are given only for firm matches. Clone size is shown for a subset of rows, as once, few, many or a class of expanded clone.

J,V,size,D,DNA,CDR3
TRBJ2-3,TRBV5-6,NA,TRBD2,TGTGCCAGCAGCCCTAGCGGGGGGGCGGTGAATACGCAGTATTTT,CASSPSGGAVNTQYF
TRBJ1-1,TRBV3-1/TRBV3-2,NA,NA,TGTGCCAGCAGCCAGTCAGGGGACACTGAAGCTTTCTTT,CASSQSGDTEAFF
TRBJ1-1,TRBV6-5,NA,NA,TGTGCCAGCGCCCGGAGTGTGGCGGGGAACACTGAAGCTTTCTTT,CASARSVAGNTEAFF
TRBJ1-1,TRBV7-2,once,NA,TGTGCCAGCAGCCGGTACGGGGGTTGGGACACTGAAGCTTTCTTT,CASSRYGGWDTEAFF
TRBJ1-2,TRBV4-1,NA,TRBD1,TGCGCCAGCAGGCAACAGGGGACCTATGGCTACACCTTC,CASRQQGTYGYTF
TRBJ1-4,TRBV5-6,NA,TRBD1,TGTGCCAGCAGGAGCTCTCTCGACAGGGGTAATGAAAAACTGTTTTTT,CASRSSLDRGNEKLFF
TRBJ2-3,TRBV5-4,NA,TRBD1,TGTGCCAGCAGCCTTGGGGGACAGGGGAGGTCAGATACGCAGTATTTT,CASSLGGQGRSDTQYF
TRBJ2-1,TRBV9,NA,TRBD2,TGTGCCAGCAGCGCCCTAGCGGGGGTTAACAATGAGCAGTTCTTC,CASSALAGVNNEQFF
TRBJ1-2,TRBV2,NA,NA,TGTGCCAGCAGTGAAGGGATACGGAGTCGGGGTGGCTACACCTTC,CASSEGIRSRGGYTF
TRBJ1-1,TRBV5-1,NA,NA,TGCGCCAGCAGCACCTCAGGGTACACTGAAGCTTTCTTT,CASSTSGYTEAFF
TRBJ2-1,TRBV18,NA,TRBD1,TGTGCCAGCTCACCTCAAAGGGGACAGGTCAATGAGCAGTTCTTC,CASSPQRGQVNEQFF
TRBJ1-4,TRBV6-1,NA,TRBD1,TGTGCCAGCAGTGTACGTACGACAGGGTCTAATGAAAAACTGTTTTTT,CASSVRTTGSNEKLFF
TRBJ2-3,TRBV11-2,NA,NA,TGTGCCAGCAGCTCGTCAGATACGCAGTATTTT,CASSSSDTQYF
TRBJ2-6,TRBV6-5,NA,NA,TGTGCCAGCATTGGGAGCGTCTCTGGGGCCAACGTCCTGACTTTC,CASIGSVSGANVLTF
TRBJ2-6,TRBV18,NA,TRBD1,TGTGCCAGCTCACCACTAACAGGGGGGAGCTCTGGGGCCAACGTCCTGACTTTC,CASSPLTGGSSGANVLTF
TRBJ1-2,TRBV28,NA,NA,TGTGCCAGCAGTTTGGGGGGGGCGCAGAACTATGGCTACACCTTC,CASSLGGAQNYGYTF
TRBJ1-3,TRBV5-1,few,TRBD1,TGCGCCAGCAGCTATGGACAGGGCAACACCATATATTTT,CASSYGQGNTIYF
TRBJ1-5,TRBV19,NA,TRBD1,TGTGCCAGTATCCCCAGGGGGATGGGACAGCCCCAGCATTTT,CASIPRGMGQPQHF
TRBJ2-1,TRBV10-3,NA,NA,TGTGCCACCTGCCCTTCCAAGGCCGAGGGTGAGCAGTTCTTC,CATCPSKAEGEQFF
TRBJ2-2,TRBV9,NA,TRBD2,TGTGCCAGCAGCGCACCCGGACTAGCGGCGAACACCGGGGAGCTGTTTTTT,CASSAPGLAANTGELFF
TRBJ1-1,TRBV11-2,NA,TRBD1,TGTGCCAGCAGCCGTAGACTGACAGGGGGCTACACTGAAGCTTTCTTT,CASSRRLTGGYTEAFF
TRBJ2-7,TRBV6-5,NA,TRBD1,TGTGCCAGCAGGAGGGCAGACAGGGGTCCCTACGAGCAGTACTTC,CASRRADRGPYEQYF
TRBJ1-3,TRBV9,NA,TRBD1,TGTGCCCCTTTAAGACGGACAGGCCGCTCTGGAAACACCATATATTTT,CAPLRRTGRSGNTIYF
TRBJ2-2,TRBV10-2,NA,NA,TGCGCCAGCAGTTCCTCCACCGGGGAGCTGTTTTTT,CASSSSTGELFF
TRBJ1-1,TRBV7-3,NA,TRBD1,TGTGCCAGCAGCCTCCAACAGGGGGGCACTGAAGCTTTCTTT,CASSLQQGGTEAFF
TRBJ1-5,TRBV23-1,few,TRBD1,TGCGCCAGCAGTCAATCGTCGAGGACAGGATACCAGCCCCAGCATTTT,CASSQSSRTGYQPQHF
TRBJ2-3,TRBV6-5,few,TRBD2,TGTGCCAGCACCGTGACTAGCGGGCCAGGGAATACGCAGTATTTT,CASTVTSGPGNTQYF
TRBJ1-1,TRBV19,NA,NA,TGTGCCAGTATCGACAGGTTGGGGCGTCTGTCCCCGAACACTGAAGCTTTCTTT,CASIDRLGRLSPNTEAFF
TRBJ1-4,TRBV2,NA,NA,TGTGCCAGCAGTGAAAGCGGAAAACTGTTTTTT,CASSESGKLFF
TRBJ2-1,TRBV9,NA,NA,TGTGCCAGCAGCGTAAGCCCCTCCGGTAGCTCCTACAATGAGCAGTTCTTC,CASSVSPSGSSYNEQFF
TRBJ1-4,TRBV5-5,NA,TRBD1,TGTGCCAGCAGCTTTGAGGGGGCCGGTGGTGAAAAACTGTTTTTT,CASSFEGAGGEKLFF
TRBJ1-2,TRBV5-6,NA,TRBD1,TGTGCCAGCAGTCATCAAGGGGGCCCATATGGCTACACCTTC,CASSHQGGPYGYTF
TRBJ1-1,TRBV6-5,NA,NA,TGTGCCAGCAGTTTGGGAGGGGTCAGTGAAGCTTTCTTT,CASSLGGVSEAFF
TRBJ2-7,TRBV6-5,few,TRBD2,TGTGCCAGCACCCTCTCGGGGGGATACGAGCAGTACTTC,CASTLSGGYEQYF
TRBJ1-1,TRBV23-1,NA,NA,TGCGCCAGCAGTTTTCGACAAGGAATGAACACTGAAGCTTTCTTT,CASSFRQGMNTEAFF
TRBJ2-2,TRBV7-2,medium-sized,TRBD1,TGTGCCAGCAGCTTAGCGGGACAGGGGTTTATCGGGGAGCTGTTTTTT,CASSLAGQGFIGELFF
TRBJ1-4,TRBV19,NA,NA,TGTGCCAGCGGGACACTCACATTCCGAGGGAGTGAAAAACTGTTTTTT,CASGTLTFRGSEKLFF
TRBJ2-7,TRBV10-1,medium-sized,NA,TGCGCCAGCAGCCCGACACTTAGCTCCTACGAGCAGTACTTC,CASSPTLSSYEQYF
TRBJ2-1,TRBV9,NA,TRBD2,TGTGCCAGCAGCGTAACCGGGACTAGCGGGGGGTACTACAATGAGCAGTTCTTC,CASSVTGTSGGYYNEQFF
TRBJ2-7,TRBV3-1/TRBV3-2,NA,TRBD1,TGTGCCAGCAGCCAAGGGGTCGGACAGGGGTGGCGGGAGCAGTACTTC,CASSQGVGQGWREQYF
TRBJ1-3,TRBV6-6,NA,NA,TGTGCCAGCAGTTACTCGTCGACAGCCGCTGGAAACACCATATATTTT,CASSYSSTAAGNTIYF
TRBJ1-2,TRBV10-2,NA,TRBD1,TGCGCCAGCGGACAGGGGCCCACAAGCTATGGCTACACCTTC,CASGQGPTSYGYTF
TRBJ2-6,TRBV10-3,NA,NA,TGTGCCATCAGTGACTCAGGGTCCTTCTCTGGGGCCAACGTCCTGACTTTC,CAISDSGSFSGANVLTF
TRBJ1-3,TRBV27,NA,TRBD1,TGTGCCAGCACCCCACAGGGGACACACAACACCATATATTTT,CASTPQGTHNTIYF
TRBJ1-3,TRBV5-5,NA,NA,TGTGCCAGCAGCTTGGAGAGGGTTGGAAACACCATATATTTT,CASSLERVGNTIYF
TRBJ1-4,TRBV5-5,NA,TRBD1,TGTGCCAGCAGCTTGGTTTTGACAGGGAACCGAATTCACGAAAAACTGTTTTTT,CASSLVLTGNRIHEKLFF
TRBJ1-2,TRBV4-1,NA,NA,TGCGCCAGCAGCCAAGAAAACGGGAATAACTATGGCTACACCTTC,CASSQENGNNYGYTF
TRBJ2-2,TRBV9,NA,TRBD1,TGTGCCAGCACGGGGCAGGGGGTCACCGGGGAGCTGTTTTTT,CASTGQGVTGELFF
TRBJ1-5,TRBV10-3,NA,NA,TGTGCCACAACCCCCCGGTTAGGCAGCGATCAGCCCCAGCATTTT,CATTPRLGSDQPQHF